This T cell receptor (beta chain) comes out of a study of regulatory T cells in long-lasting Graves disease. As for the study in general: Antithyroid drugs had been taken under 3 months by newly diagnosed Graves' patients.

Noted time point: newly diagnosed GD, antithyroid drugs for less than 3 months. PBMC RNA was the source of the TCR library. This clonotype was counted at least ten times. Its antigen is undetermined. Findings of the study overall: New patients shared approximately 970 public clonotypes, and persistent patients shared more, with fewer than 3,500.

Construction of the TCR beta libraries employed iRepertoire HTBI primers in conjunction with Arm-PCR of CDR3 regions. One entry per CDR3 protein, called by TCRdb with MiXCR from the multiplex PCR reads. Of about 530,000 distinct CDR3 sequences in the sample, about 16% were seen once. V was shortened by 6 bases and J by 1 base, with 13 bases between the two germline ends. The CDR3 sequence is 15 residues long. The V gene's germline CDR1 is SNHLY and CDR2 FYNNEI. In addition, the sample was reused for a study of T cells in Graves' hyperthyroidism and ophthalmopathy. This second study says: Initially, a first-round RT-PCR of the TCR CDR3 employed the HTBI primer set.

The gene calls are TRBV2 and TRBJ1-5; D gene uncertain. Sample: peripheral blood mononuclear cells (PBMCs), taken at new diagnosis, from a patient treated with antithyroid drugs. This TCR was recovered from a woman aged 35-65 years with Graves disease. This chain's CDR3 is CASREAWSSNQPQHF. Here the CDR3 DNA reads TGTGCCAGCAGAGAGGCTTGGTCAAGCAATCAGCCCCAGCATTTT.